Listed below are T cell receptor beta chains from one sample, sequenced in a study of identical twins. From the 5' RACE reads, TCRdb called clonotypes with MiXCR, one entry per CDR3 protein. The sample yields some 570,000 distinct CDR3 sequences, 20% to 25% seen once. The sample also formed part of further work on yellow fever vaccine responses in identical twins.

Sequences were obtained from CD4+ T cells sorted from blood. The receptor set was obtained from a woman between 18 and 30 years old in good health. The CDR3 runs from the conserved cysteine through the conserved F or W. The order of the fields is V gene, D gene, clone size, J gene, CDR3 protein, CDR3 DNA. A D gene is named only where the DNA matches it firmly. A row's size may be missing; if present it is once, few, many or a size class.

TRBV5-1,TRBD1,many,TRBJ1-1,CASSSKSTGSGTEAFF,TGCGCCAGCAGCTCGAAATCGACAGGGTCGGGTACTGAAGCTTTCTTT
TRBV20-1,-,-,TRBJ2-1,CSASRDRANNEQFF,TGCAGTGCTAGTAGGGATCGGGCCAACAATGAGCAGTTCTTC
TRBV7-9,TRBD2,-,TRBJ2-1,CASSLAGLAVDEQFF,TGTGCCAGCAGCTTAGCCGGACTAGCGGTCGATGAGCAGTTCTTC
TRBV14,-,-,TRBJ2-3,CASSQDPRDTQYF,TGTGCCAGCAGCCAAGATCCTCGGGATACGCAGTATTTT
TRBV7-9,-,-,TRBJ1-4,CASSLKGAETGKLFF,TGTGCCAGCAGCTTAAAAGGAGCTGAGACGGGAAAACTGTTTTTT
TRBV20-1,-,-,TRBJ2-3,CSARDLERGSDTQYF,TGCAGTGCTAGAGATCTGGAAAGGGGATCGGATACGCAGTATTTT
TRBV6-6,-,few,TRBJ1-2,CASSYGGKEGYTF,TGTGCCAGCAGTTACGGAGGGAAGGAAGGCTACACCTTC
TRBV18,-,few,TRBJ1-2,CASSSMGESYTF,TGTGCCAGCTCATCAATGGGGGAGAGCTACACCTTC
TRBV5-1,-,once,TRBJ2-5,CASSSQQARSETQYF,TGCGCCAGCAGCTCCCAACAGGCCCGGTCGGAGACCCAGTACTTC
TRBV25-1,-,few,TRBJ2-4,CASSESGRRDIQYF,TGTGCCAGCAGTGAATCCGGGCGGAGGGACATTCAGTACTTC
TRBV7-2,-,-,TRBJ2-5,CASSSGRAFETQYF,TGTGCCAGCAGCTCCGGGCGGGCATTTGAGACCCAGTACTTC
TRBV6-1,TRBD1,few,TRBJ2-2,CASSQPRNRGTNTGELFF,TGTGCCAGCAGTCAACCCCGAAACAGGGGAACGAACACCGGGGAGCTGTTTTTT
TRBV27,TRBD1,-,TRBJ1-1,CASSADRGLAEAFF,TGTGCCAGCAGCGCGGACAGGGGGCTCGCTGAAGCTTTCTTT
TRBV20-1,-,few,TRBJ2-7,CSAPFNQGGYEQYF,TGCAGTGCTCCGTTCAATCAGGGAGGCTACGAGCAGTACTTC
TRBV6-1,TRBD1,many,TRBJ2-2,CASSHDRTGTGELFF,TGTGCCAGCAGCCACGATCGGACAGGGACCGGGGAGCTGTTTTTT
TRBV20-1,-,few,TRBJ1-1,CSAPGQNTEAFF,TGCAGTGCTCCTGGACAGAACACTGAAGCTTTCTTT
TRBV7-9,-,few,TRBJ1-1,CASSLALSAEAFF,TGTGCCAGCAGCTTAGCGCTAAGCGCTGAAGCTTTCTTT
TRBV29-1,-,-,TRBJ2-1,CSVESGAYNEQFF,TGCAGCGTTGAATCTGGTGCCTACAATGAGCAGTTCTTC
TRBV6-2/TRBV6-3,-,many,TRBJ1-2,CASRLGQSTHYGYTF,TGTGCCAGCAGACTAGGACAGTCAACTCATTATGGCTACACCTTC
TRBV5-1,-,few,TRBJ2-5,CASSFREGETQYF,TGCGCCAGCAGCTTTAGAGAGGGAGAGACCCAGTACTTC
TRBV12-3/TRBV12-4,-,-,TRBJ1-1,CVSSLTPTVNTEAFF,TGTGTCAGCAGTTTAACCCCGACAGTGAACACTGAAGCTTTCTTT
TRBV2,TRBD2,-,TRBJ2-2,CASRQTSGGAGELFF,TGTGCCAGCAGGCAGACTAGCGGGGGCGCCGGGGAGCTGTTTTTT
TRBV15,TRBD1,-,TRBJ2-2,CATSRDTDRAGELFF,TGTGCCACCAGCAGAGATACGGACAGGGCCGGGGAGCTGTTTTTT
TRBV20-1,-,-,TRBJ1-5,CSARVGPNQPQHF,TGCAGTGCCAGAGTGGGACCTAATCAGCCCCAGCATTTT